A selection of T cell receptor beta chains follows, all from one sample in a study of beta chain features in type 1 diabetes. Assay: immunoSEQ multiplex PCR; the TCRdb copy retains only in-frame clones and omits some. The sample yields 430,000 or so clones, 11% seen once. Sequenced input: naive CD4+ T cells from blood. The receptors were sampled from a woman under 30 in good health. Each CDR3 is given with its conserved first and last residue. Each record gives: J gene, D gene, V gene, clone size, CDR3 DNA, CDR3 protein. The D gene is left open where the match is weak. Not all rows give a size; the values are once, few, many and, for expanded clones, a class.

j_call: TRBJ2-1; d_call: TRBD2; v_call: TRBV6-5; clone_size: -; cdr3_nt: TGTGCCAGCAGCCGTTTAGCGGGGAATGAGCAGTTCTTC; cdr3_aa: CASSRLAGNEQFF
j_call: TRBJ2-5; d_call: -; v_call: TRBV7-2; clone_size: -; cdr3_nt: TGTGCCAGCAGCTTTAGGCCCGGACCCCAAGAGACCCAGTACTTC; cdr3_aa: CASSFRPGPQETQYF
j_call: TRBJ1-2; d_call: -; v_call: TRBV5-4; clone_size: -; cdr3_nt: TGTGCCAGCAGGGAGCGGGGTGGCTACACCTTC; cdr3_aa: CASRERGGYTF
j_call: TRBJ2-5; d_call: -; v_call: TRBV6-5; clone_size: few; cdr3_nt: TGTGCCAGCAGTTACTCGAGGTCCGAGACCCAGTACTTC; cdr3_aa: CASSYSRSETQYF
j_call: TRBJ2-3; d_call: TRBD2; v_call: TRBV29-1; clone_size: -; cdr3_nt: TGCAGCGTTGAATTAGCGGGAGTTTCGCTGCATTTT; cdr3_aa: CSVELAGVSLHF
j_call: TRBJ1-1; d_call: -; v_call: TRBV7-9; clone_size: -; cdr3_nt: TGTGCCAGCAGCTTCTCCGCGGGGAGCACTGAAGCTTTCTTT; cdr3_aa: CASSFSAGSTEAFF
j_call: TRBJ1-1; d_call: -; v_call: TRBV4-3; clone_size: -; cdr3_nt: TGCGCCAGCAGCCAAGAGATACGGGATAGCGAAGCTTTCTTT; cdr3_aa: CASSQEIRDSEAFF
j_call: TRBJ2-2; d_call: -; v_call: TRBV5-1; clone_size: -; cdr3_nt: TGCGCCAGCAATTGGGGCAACACCGGGGAGCTGTTTTTT; cdr3_aa: CASNWGNTGELFF
j_call: TRBJ2-6; d_call: TRBD1; v_call: TRBV7-2; clone_size: few; cdr3_nt: TGTGCCAGCAGCTACAGGGGCTCTGGGGCCAACGTCCTGACTTTC; cdr3_aa: CASSYRGSGANVLTF
j_call: TRBJ2-5; d_call: TRBD1; v_call: TRBV18; clone_size: -; cdr3_nt: TGTGCCAGCTCACCGGCAGGGACAGGGTTGGAGACCCAGTACTTC; cdr3_aa: CASSPAGTGLETQYF
j_call: TRBJ2-7; d_call: -; v_call: TRBV11-2; clone_size: few; cdr3_nt: TGTGCCAGCAGCTTCTTAGCGGAACCGAGGGGTTACGAGCAGTACTTC; cdr3_aa: CASSFLAEPRGYEQYF
j_call: TRBJ2-3; d_call: -; v_call: TRBV5-1; clone_size: -; cdr3_nt: TGCGCCAGCAGCTTGGCCCCACTATCAGCAGATACGCAGTATTTT; cdr3_aa: CASSLAPLSADTQYF
j_call: TRBJ2-1; d_call: -; v_call: TRBV29-1; clone_size: few; cdr3_nt: TGCAGCGTTAGGGCAAAAGGGGCCAATGAGCAGTTCTTC; cdr3_aa: CSVRAKGANEQFF
j_call: TRBJ1-3; d_call: -; v_call: TRBV9; clone_size: once; cdr3_nt: TGTGCCAGCAGCGTAGGGGCTTCGGGAAACACCATATATTTT; cdr3_aa: CASSVGASGNTIYF
j_call: TRBJ2-4; d_call: -; v_call: TRBV5-1; clone_size: -; cdr3_nt: TGCGCCAGCAGCCTTGGGGCTAGACTGCAAAACATTCAGTACTTC; cdr3_aa: CASSLGARLQNIQYF
j_call: TRBJ2-3; d_call: -; v_call: TRBV6-5; clone_size: -; cdr3_nt: TGTGCCAGCAGGGCGGGCGGGGGCCGCACAGATACGCAGTATTTT; cdr3_aa: CASRAGGGRTDTQYF